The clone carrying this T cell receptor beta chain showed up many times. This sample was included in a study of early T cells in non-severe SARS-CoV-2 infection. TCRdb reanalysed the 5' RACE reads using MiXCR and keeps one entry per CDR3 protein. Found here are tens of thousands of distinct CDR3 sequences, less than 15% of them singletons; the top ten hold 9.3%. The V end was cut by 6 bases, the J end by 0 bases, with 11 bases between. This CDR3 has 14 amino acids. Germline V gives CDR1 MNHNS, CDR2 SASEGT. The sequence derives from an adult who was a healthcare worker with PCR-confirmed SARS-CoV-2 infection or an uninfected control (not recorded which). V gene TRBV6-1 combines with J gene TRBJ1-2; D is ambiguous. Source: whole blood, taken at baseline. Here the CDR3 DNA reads TGTGCCAGCAGGTCCACACGCCCTAACTATGGCTACACCTTC. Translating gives CASRSTRPNYGYTF.